This T cell receptor beta chain was found in a study of glioma-infiltrating T cells after dendritic cell vaccination. Whole-study context: Between the early 2000s and the early 2010s, patients got autologous tumor lysate-pulsed dendritic cell vaccines. At biweekly intervals, patients got three intradermal dendritic cell vaccine injections. Whole-study findings and limits: Only a small number of patients had complete blood and tumor samples.

The germline V gene has CDR1 MNHEY and CDR2 SVGAGI. The CDR3 length is 15 residues. Regarding this clone: Its specificity is unknown. One end of the junction varies from germline; a read error may be responsible.

Patients had residual fresh-frozen tumor tissue and more than two years of survival data. Sequenced by immunoSEQ multiplex PCR; TCRdb stores in-frame clones only, minus some. This table has about 64,000 clones, 75% to 90% appearing once. This receptor was identified in a human donor with glioblastoma. The V call is TRBV6-5, the J call TRBJ1-4, with D tentatively TRBD1 (6 bases). Sequenced material: blood, taken before dendritic cell vaccination. CDR3 sequence reads: CASSYSGATNEKLFF. The CDR3 bases are TGTGCCAGCAGTTACTCGGGGGCAACCAATGAAAAACTGTTTTTT.